This T cell receptor beta chain was observed in a study of siplizumab effects on memory and regulatory T cells. The study, taken as a whole, reports: Mean Treg-derived proportions of mappable alloreactive CD4+ clones were around 75% for siplizumab and 25% to 30% for controls. Major contributors to the alloresponse seemed to be naive T cells, which also appeared more diverse than memory cells.

The sample holds one count of this clone. Its matching antigen is unknown. The CDR3 spans 15 residues. With 0 bases clipped from V and 7 bases from J, the junction kept 6 bases outside the gene matches. Germline CDR1 SGHKS, CDR2 YYEKEE (reference sequence). Measured with immunoSEQ multiplex PCR; TCRdb has only the in-frame clones, and not every one. The sample has some 100,000 clones, 91% seen once. The TCR was taken from a human donor in good health. Some clones in this sample may be carry-over from other donors' samples. Sequencing was carried out using CD4+ T cells sorted from blood. The chain employs TRBV5-5 and TRBJ1-5, with 8 bases that match TRBD1. CDR3 region: CASSLESRGHQPQHF. For the CDR3, the DNA is TGTGCCAGCAGCTTGGAGAGCAGGGGGCACCAGCCCCAGCATTTT.